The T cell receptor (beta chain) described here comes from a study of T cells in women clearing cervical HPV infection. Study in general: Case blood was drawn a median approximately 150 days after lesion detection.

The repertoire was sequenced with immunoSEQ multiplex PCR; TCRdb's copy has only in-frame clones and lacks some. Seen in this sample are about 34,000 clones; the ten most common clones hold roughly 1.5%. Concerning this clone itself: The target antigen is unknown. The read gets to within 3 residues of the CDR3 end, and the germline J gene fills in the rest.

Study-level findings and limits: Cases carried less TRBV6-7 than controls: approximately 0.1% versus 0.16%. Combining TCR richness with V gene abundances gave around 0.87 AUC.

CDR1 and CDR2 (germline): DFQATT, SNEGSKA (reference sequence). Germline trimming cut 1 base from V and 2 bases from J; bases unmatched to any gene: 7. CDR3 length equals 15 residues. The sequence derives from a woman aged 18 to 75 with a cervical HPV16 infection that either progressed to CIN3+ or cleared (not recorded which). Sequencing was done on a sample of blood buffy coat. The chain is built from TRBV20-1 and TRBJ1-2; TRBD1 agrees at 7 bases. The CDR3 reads CSARASRQGNYGYTF. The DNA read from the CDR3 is TGCAGTGCTAGAGCATCGCGACAGGGAAACTATGGC.